Given below is one TCR beta chain in context. Antigen: not known. Isolation of CD4+ and CD8+ T cells from PBMCs was achieved by sorting. Reverse transcribed after extraction, RNA yielded cDNA as the sequencing template. The table came from immunoSEQ multiplex PCR; TCRdb's copy has only in-frame clones and leaves some out. The sample lists about 110,000 clones, roughly 60% occurring once. This specimen belongs to a study of CD8+ T cells in alopecia areata. Study-level points and caveats: TCR sharing across patients was less clear than in mice, possibly HLA-related. Scalp samples also yield sequences from resident alphabeta T cells of normal skin.

V dropped 1 base and J dropped 1 base, with 16 bases sitting between them. The CDR3 loop spans 17 amino acids. Germline assignment: CDR1 SGHNT and CDR2 YYREEE (reference sequence). The sequence derives from a human donor in good health. Sequencing used CD8+ T cells sorted from blood. The genes are TRBV5-4 and TRBJ2-3; possibly TRBD1 or TRBD2 for D (6 bases each). CDR3 nucleotide sequence: TGTGCCAGCAGCTTGCCCGGGGGCCTTACGGGCACAGATACGCAGTATTTT. Translation gives CASSLPGGLTGTDTQYF.